This TCR beta chain was captured in a study of chemoradiotherapy in HPV16-positive cancers. Overall study: A couple of HPV16-positive patients' cells yielded candidate HPV-specific clones and common motifs.

This table comes from immunoSEQ multiplex PCR, and its TCRdb copy is limited to in-frame clones, with some not included. The data contain roughly 23,000 clones, just under 75% of them seen just once; the ten biggest clones take up about 2.4%. This clone was detected a few times. Germline assignment: CDR1 MDHEN and CDR2 SYDVKM. This CDR3 has 12 residues. V lost 4 bases and J lost 4, with 7 bases in between. This sample was gathered from a patient who underwent chemoradiotherapy. The receptor's source is a human donor with HPV-associated anogenital cancer. V gene TRBV28 combines with J gene TRBJ1-1; D gene ambiguous. The chain's CDR3 is CASSSPTTEAFF. Here the CDR3 DNA reads TGTGCCAGCAGTTCGCCGACCACTGAAGCTTTCTTT.